This TCR beta chain stems from a study of blood T cells in healthy people across ages. General study findings and limits: Age brought a roughly linear fall in TCR beta diversity measured per million T cells.

Isolation per sample recovered at least 6.5 million PBMCs. Total RNA was extracted at no less than 5.5 micrograms per sample. On this clonotype: What it binds is unknown.

Then a second PCR, running roughly 7 to 12 cycles, was carried out with a sample-barcoded 5' primer and a J-beta primer mix. Each TCR beta cDNA got a 12-nucleotide random molecular identifier. TCRdb itself ran the 5' RACE reads through MiXCR, one entry per CDR3 protein. Altogether over 1,500,000 distinct CDR3 sequences are present, 49% being singletons, with the ten largest covering more than 2%. Between the trimmed V and J ends, which lost 4 bases and 8 bases, there was a span of 11 bases. This CDR3 spans 12 amino acids. In germline, CDR1 is SGHTA, CDR2 FQGNSA. The TCR originated in a woman aged 40 to 50 in good health. The chain uses TRBV7-2 and TRBJ1-2; D gene uncertain. The sample was blood. CDR3 sequence: CASSSRFGGYTF. CDR3 nucleotides: TGTGCCAGCAGCTCCCGATTTGGAGGCTACACCTTC.